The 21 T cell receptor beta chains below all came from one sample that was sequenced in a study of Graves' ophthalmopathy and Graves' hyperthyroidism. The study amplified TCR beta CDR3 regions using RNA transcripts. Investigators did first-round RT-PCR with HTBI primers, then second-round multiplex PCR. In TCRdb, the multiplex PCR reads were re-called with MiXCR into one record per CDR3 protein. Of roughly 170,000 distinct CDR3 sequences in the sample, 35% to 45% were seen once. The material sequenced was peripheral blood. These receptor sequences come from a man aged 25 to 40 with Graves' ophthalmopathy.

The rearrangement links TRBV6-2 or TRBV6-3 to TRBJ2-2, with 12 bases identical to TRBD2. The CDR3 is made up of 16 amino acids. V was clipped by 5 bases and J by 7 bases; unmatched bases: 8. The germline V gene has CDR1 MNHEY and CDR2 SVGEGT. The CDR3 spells CASSGWTSGIVGELFF. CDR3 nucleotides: TGTGCCAGCAGTGGATGGACTAGCGGGATTGTCGGGGAGCTGTTTTTT.

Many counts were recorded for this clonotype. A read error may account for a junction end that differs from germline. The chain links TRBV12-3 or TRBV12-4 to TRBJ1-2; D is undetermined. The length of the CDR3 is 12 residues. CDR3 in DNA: TGTGCCGGCAGTTATAGGGACTATGGCTACACCTTC. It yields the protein CAGSYRDYGYTF.

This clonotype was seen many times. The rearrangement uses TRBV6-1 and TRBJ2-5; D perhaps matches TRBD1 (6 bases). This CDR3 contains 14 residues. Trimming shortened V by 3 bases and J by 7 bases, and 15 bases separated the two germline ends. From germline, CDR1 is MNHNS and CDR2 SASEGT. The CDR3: CASSDPAQGRTQYF. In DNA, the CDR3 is TGTGCCAGCAGTGACCCAGCACAGGGACGGACCCAGTACTTC.

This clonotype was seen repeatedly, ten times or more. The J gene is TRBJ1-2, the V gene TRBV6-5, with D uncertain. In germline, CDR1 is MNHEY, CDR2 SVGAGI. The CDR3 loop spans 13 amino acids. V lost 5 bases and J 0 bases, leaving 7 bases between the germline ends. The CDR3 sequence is CASSHQANYGYTF. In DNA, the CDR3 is TGTGCCAGCAGTCATCAGGCTAACTATGGCTACACCTTC.

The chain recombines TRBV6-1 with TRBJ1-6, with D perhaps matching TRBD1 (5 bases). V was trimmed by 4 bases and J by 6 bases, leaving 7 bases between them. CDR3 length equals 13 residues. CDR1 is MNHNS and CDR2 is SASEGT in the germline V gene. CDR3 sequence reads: CASSGQPNSPLHF. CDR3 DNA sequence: TGTGCCAGCAGTGGACAGCCTAATTCACCCCTCCACTTT.

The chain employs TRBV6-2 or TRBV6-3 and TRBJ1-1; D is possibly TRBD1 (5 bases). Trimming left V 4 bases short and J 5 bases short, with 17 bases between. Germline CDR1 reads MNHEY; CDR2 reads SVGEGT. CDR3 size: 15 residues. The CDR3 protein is CASSSGTEIGTEAFF. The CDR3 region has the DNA TGTGCCAGCAGTTCCGGGACCGAGATCGGGACTGAAGCTTTCTTT.

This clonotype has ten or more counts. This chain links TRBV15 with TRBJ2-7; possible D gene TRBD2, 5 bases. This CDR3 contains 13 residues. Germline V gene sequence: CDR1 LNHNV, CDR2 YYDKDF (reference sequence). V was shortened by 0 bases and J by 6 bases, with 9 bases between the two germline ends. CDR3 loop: CATSRDIAGEQYF. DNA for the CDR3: TGTGCCACCAGCAGAGATATTGCGGGCGAGCAGTACTTC.

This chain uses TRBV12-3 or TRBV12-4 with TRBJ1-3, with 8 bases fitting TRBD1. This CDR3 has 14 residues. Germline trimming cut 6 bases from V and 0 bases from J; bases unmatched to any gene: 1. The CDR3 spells CASRGQGSGNTIYF. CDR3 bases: TGTGCCAGCAGAGGACAGGGCTCTGGAAACACCATATATTTT.

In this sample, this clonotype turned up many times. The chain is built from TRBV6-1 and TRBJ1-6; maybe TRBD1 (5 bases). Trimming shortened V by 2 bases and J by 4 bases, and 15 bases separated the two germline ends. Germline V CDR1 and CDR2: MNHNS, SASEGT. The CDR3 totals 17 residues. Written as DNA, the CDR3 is TGTGCCAGCAGTGAACCAGCGGGGGGTTTTTATAATTCACCCCTCCACTTT. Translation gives CASSEPAGGFYNSPLHF.

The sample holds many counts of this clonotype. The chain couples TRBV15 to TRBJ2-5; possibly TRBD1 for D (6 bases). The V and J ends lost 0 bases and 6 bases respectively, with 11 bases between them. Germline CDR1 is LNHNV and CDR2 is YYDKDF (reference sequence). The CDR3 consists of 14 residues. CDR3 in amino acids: CATSRDRTVKTQYF. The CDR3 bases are TGTGCCACCAGCAGAGATCGGACAGTGAAGACCCAGTACTTC.

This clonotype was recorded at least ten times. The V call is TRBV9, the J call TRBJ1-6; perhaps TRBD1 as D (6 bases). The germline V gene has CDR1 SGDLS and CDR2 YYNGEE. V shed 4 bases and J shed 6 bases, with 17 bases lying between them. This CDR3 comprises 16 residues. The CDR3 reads CASSQTGGRGNSPLHF. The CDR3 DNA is TGTGCCAGCAGCCAAACCGGCGGCAGGGGTAATTCACCCCTCCACTTT.

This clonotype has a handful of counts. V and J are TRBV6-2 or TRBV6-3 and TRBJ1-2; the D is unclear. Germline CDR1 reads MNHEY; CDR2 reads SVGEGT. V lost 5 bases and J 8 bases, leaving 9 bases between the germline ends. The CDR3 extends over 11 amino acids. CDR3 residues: CASSGMGGYTF. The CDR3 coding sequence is TGTGCCAGCAGTGGGATGGGCGGCTACACCTTC.

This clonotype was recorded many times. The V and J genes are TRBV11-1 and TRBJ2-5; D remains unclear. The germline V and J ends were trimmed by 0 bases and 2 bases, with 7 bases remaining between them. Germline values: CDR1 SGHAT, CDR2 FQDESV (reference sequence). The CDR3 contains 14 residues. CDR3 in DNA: TGTGCCAGCAGCTTAGCACTACTACAAGAGACCCAGTACTTC. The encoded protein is CASSLALLQETQYF.

DNA of the CDR3: TGTGCCAGCAGTTACTCCGGTCGGACCAGGGAGACCCAGTACTTC. Protein sequence: CASSYSGRTRETQYF. The V call is TRBV6-2 or TRBV6-3, the J call TRBJ2-5; no clear D gene. Germline-derived CDR1 and CDR2 are MNHEY and SVGEGT. The CDR3 totals 15 residues. Trimming pared 0 bases from V and 5 bases from J, leaving 13 bases between.

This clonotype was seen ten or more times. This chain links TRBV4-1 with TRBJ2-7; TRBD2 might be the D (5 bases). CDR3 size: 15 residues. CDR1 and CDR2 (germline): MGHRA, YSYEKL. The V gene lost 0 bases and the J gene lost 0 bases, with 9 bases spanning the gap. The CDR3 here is CASSQEDGSSYEQYF. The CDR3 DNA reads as TGCGCCAGCAGCCAAGAAGATGGGAGCTCCTACGAGCAGTACTTC.

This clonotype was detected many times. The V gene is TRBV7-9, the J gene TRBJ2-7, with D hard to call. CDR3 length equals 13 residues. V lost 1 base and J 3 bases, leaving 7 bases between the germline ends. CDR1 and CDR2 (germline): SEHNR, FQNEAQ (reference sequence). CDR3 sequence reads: CASSLVSVYEQYF. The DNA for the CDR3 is TGTGCCAGCAGCTTAGTGTCAGTCTACGAGCAGTACTTC.

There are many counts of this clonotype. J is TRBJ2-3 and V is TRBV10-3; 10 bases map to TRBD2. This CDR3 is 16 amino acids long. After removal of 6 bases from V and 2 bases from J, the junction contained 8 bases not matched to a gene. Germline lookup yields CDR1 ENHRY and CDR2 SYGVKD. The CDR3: CAISAISGRLTDTQYF. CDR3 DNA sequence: TGTGCCATCAGCGCGATTAGCGGGAGGCTCACAGATACGCAGTATTTT.

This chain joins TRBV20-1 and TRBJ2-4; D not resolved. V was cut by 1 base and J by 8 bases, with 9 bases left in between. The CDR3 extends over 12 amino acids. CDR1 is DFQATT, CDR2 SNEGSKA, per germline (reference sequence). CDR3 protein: CSARGSLDIQYF. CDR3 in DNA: TGCAGTGCTAGAGGGAGTCTGGACATTCAGTACTTC.

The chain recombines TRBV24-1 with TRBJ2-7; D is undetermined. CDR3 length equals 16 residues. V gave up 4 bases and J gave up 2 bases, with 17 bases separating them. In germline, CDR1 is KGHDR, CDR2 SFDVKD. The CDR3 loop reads CATSEALRQNPYEQYF. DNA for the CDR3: TGTGCCACCAGTGAAGCGCTACGCCAGAACCCCTACGAGCAGTACTTC.

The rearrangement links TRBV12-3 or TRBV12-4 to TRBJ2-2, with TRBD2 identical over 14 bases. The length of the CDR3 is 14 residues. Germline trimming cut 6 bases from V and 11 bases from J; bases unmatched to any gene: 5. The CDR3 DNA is TGTGCCAGCAGCGCCGGGACTAGCGGGAGAGAGCTGTTTTTT. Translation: CASSAGTSGRELFF.

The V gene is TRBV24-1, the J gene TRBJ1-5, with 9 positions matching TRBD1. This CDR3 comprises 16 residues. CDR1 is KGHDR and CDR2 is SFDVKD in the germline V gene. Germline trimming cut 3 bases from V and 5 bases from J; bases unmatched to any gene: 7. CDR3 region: CATSDPGQGTDQPQHF. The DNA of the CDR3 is TGTGCCACCAGTGATCCCGGACAGGGGACCGATCAGCCCCAGCATTTT.